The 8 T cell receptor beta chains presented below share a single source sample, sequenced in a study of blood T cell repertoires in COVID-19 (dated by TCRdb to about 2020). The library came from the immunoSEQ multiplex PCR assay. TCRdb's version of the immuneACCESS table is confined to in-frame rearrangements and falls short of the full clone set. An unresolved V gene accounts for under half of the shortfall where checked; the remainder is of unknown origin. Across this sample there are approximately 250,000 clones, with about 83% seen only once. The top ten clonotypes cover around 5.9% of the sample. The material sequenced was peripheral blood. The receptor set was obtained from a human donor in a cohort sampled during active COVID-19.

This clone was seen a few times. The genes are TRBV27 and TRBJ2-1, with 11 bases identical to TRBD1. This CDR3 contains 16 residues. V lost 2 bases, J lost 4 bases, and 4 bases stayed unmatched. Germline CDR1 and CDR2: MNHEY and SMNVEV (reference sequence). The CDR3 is CASSLGTGGGYNEQFF. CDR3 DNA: TGTGCCAGCAGTTTAGGGACAGGGGGTGGTTACAATGAGCAGTTCTTC.

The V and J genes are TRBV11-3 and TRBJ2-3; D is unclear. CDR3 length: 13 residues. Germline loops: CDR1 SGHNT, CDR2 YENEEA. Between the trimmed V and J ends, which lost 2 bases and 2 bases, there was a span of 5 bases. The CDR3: CASSLTNTDTQYF. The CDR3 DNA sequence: TGTGCCAGCAGCTTAACTAACACAGATACGCAGTATTTT. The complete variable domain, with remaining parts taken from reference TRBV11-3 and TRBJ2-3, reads EAGVVQSPRYKIIEKKQPVAFWCNPISGHNTLYWYLQNLGQGPELLIRYENEEAVDDSQLPKDRFSAERLKGVDSTLKIQPAELGDSAVYLCASSLTNTDTQYFGPGTRLTVL.

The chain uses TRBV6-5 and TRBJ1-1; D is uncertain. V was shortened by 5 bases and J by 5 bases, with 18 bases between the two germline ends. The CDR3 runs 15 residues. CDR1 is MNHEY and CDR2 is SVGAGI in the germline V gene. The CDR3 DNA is TGTGCCAGCAGTCCGAGAAGAGTGCTCCTTACTGAAGCTTTCTTT. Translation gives CASSPRRVLLTEAFF.

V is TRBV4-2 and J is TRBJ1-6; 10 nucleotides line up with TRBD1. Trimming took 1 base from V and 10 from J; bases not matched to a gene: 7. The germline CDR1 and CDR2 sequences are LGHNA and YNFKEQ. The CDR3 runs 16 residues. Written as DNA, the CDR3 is TGTGCCAGCAGCCAAGGGGGACAGGGGTCCACATCACCCCTCCACTTT. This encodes CASSQGGQGSTSPLHF.

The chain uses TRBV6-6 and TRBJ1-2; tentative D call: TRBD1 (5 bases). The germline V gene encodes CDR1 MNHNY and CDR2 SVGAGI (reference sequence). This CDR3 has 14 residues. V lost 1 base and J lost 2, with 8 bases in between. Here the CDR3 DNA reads TGTGCCAGCAGTTACTTAGGGGCCAACTATGGCTACACCTTC. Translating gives CASSYLGANYGYTF.

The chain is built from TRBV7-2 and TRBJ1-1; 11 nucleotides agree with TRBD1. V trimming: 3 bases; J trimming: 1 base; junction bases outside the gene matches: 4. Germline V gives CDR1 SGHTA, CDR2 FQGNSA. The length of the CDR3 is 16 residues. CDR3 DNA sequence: TGTGCCAGCAGCTTTAAAGGACAGGGGGCGAACACTGAAGCTTTCTTT. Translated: CASSFKGQGANTEAFF.

CDR3 bases: TGTGCTAGTGCCATTCGGGAGGGCGATCAGCCCCAGCATTTT. Protein sequence: CASAIREGDQPQHF. The rearrangement uses TRBV12-5 and TRBJ1-5; D is undetermined. The CDR3 length is 14 residues. V was clipped by 7 bases and J by 5 bases, with 15 bases between them. Germline V gene lookup returns CDR1 LGHNT and CDR2 FRNRAP.

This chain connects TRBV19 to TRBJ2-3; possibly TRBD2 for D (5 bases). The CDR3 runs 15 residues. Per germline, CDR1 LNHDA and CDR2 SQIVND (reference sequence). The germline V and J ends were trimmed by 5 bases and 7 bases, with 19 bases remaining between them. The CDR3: CASSDHSRSGNTQYF. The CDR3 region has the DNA TGTGCCAGTAGTGATCATAGCAGGTCGGGGAATACGCAGTATTTT.